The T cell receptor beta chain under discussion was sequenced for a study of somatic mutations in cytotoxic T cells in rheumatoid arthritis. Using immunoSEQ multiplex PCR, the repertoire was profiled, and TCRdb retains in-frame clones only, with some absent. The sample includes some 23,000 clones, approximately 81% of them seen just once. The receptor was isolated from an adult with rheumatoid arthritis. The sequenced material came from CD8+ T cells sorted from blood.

For the CDR3, the DNA is TGCGCCAGCAGCCAAGACCCAGGGGGCCTCTCTGGGGCCAACGTCCTGACTTTC. Translated: CASSQDPGGLSGANVLTF. The J gene is TRBJ2-6, the V gene TRBV4-1; 8 bases match TRBD1. V lost 0 bases, J lost 0 bases, and 4 bases stayed unmatched. The CDR3 is made up of 18 amino acids. The germline V gene encodes CDR1 MGHRA and CDR2 YSYEKL.